These 13 T cell receptor beta chains originate from one sample sequenced in a study of control samples from healthy donors and cancer patients. Here immunoSEQ multiplex PCR was the method, and the copy in TCRdb shows in-frame clones only, minus some. The table lists about 160,000 clones, around 90% of them singletons. Sequencing input: blood. Receptor source: a man under 40 in good health.

The gene calls are TRBV13 and TRBJ2-3; unclear D gene. Germline V gene data show CDR1 as PRHDT and CDR2 as FYEKMQ (reference sequence). Trimming stripped 4 bases from V and 2 bases from J, with 7 bases between. The CDR3 contains 13 residues. This chain's CDR3 is CASSSSATDTQYF. The CDR3, as DNA: TGTGCCAGCAGCTCATCCGCCACAGATACGCAGTATTTT.

This chain links TRBV3-1 (or the pseudogene TRBV3-2) with TRBJ1-4; D is undetermined. Deletions cut 3 bases from V and 4 bases from J, with 9 bases between. The germline CDR1 and CDR2 sequences are LGHDT and YNNKEL (reference sequence). There are 14 residues in the CDR3. CDR3 in amino acids: CASSQGGVNEKLFF. The CDR3 DNA is TGTGCCAGCAGCCAGGGAGGAGTTAATGAAAAACTGTTTTTT.

The gene calls are TRBV4-1 and TRBJ2-3; 7 positions agree with TRBD1. CDR1 MGHRA and CDR2 YSYEKL come from the germline V gene. This CDR3 is 14 amino acids long. Germline trimming cut 8 bases from V and 2 bases from J; bases unmatched to any gene: 7. The chain's CDR3 is CASARDSNTDTQYF. CDR3 nucleotide sequence: TGCGCCAGCGCTAGGGACAGCAACACAGATACGCAGTATTTT.

On this clone: The same CDR3 is also encoded by other DNA sequences in this sample. The genes are TRBV28 and TRBJ2-3; 8 positions agree with TRBD2. The CDR3 runs 14 residues. Germline-derived CDR1 and CDR2 are MDHEN and SYDVKM. J gave up 4 bases and V 2 bases, and 2 bases lay outside the gene matches. In DNA, the CDR3 is TGTGCCAGCAGTTTAGGACTAGCTCCAGATACGCAGTATTTT. Its protein is CASSLGLAPDTQYF.

The chain employs TRBV7-2 and TRBJ1-5; no clear D. V lost 3 bases to trimming and J lost 5 bases, with 5 bases between them. The CDR3 contains 12 residues. From germline, CDR1 is SGHTA and CDR2 FQGNSA. The CDR3 DNA reads as TGTGCCAGCAGCTTGATGTATCAGCCCCAGCATTTT. Amino acid sequence: CASSLMYQPQHF. Complete variable domain (other parts from reference TRBV7-2 and TRBJ1-5): GAGVSQSPSNKVTEKGKDVELRCDPISGHTALYWYRQSLGQGLEFLIYFQGNSAPDKSGLPSDRFSAERTGGSVSTLTIQRTQQEDSAVYLCASSLMYQPQHFGDGTRLSIL.

The chain joins TRBV29-1 to TRBJ2-7; TRBD1 is a possible D gene (6 bases). From germline, CDR1 is SQVTM and CDR2 ANQGSEA. CDR3 length equals 11 residues. V was shortened by 6 bases and J by 6 bases, with 12 bases between the two germline ends. Here the CDR3 reads CSVVTGREQYF. The CDR3 DNA reads TGCAGCGTGGTAACAGGGCGCGAGCAGTACTTC.

The rearrangement joins TRBV5-1 to TRBJ2-5; 7 bases align to TRBD2. Looked up from germline, CDR1 is SGHRS and CDR2 is YFSETQ. The CDR3 runs to 14 residues. V dropped 4 bases and J dropped 4; count of bases not matched to a gene: 7. The CDR3 loop reads CASSLSGTGETQYF. CDR3 in DNA: TGCGCCAGCAGCCTCAGCGGGACGGGAGAGACCCAGTACTTC.

This clone was seen a handful of times. This chain uses TRBV5-6 with TRBJ1-3, with D unclear. Trimming took 1 base from V and 0 from J, leaving 17 bases between them. The CDR3 runs to 18 residues. Germline CDR1 reads SGHDT; CDR2 reads YYEEEE. The CDR3 is CASSLNRLILFSGNTIYF. CDR3 nucleotides: TGTGCCAGCAGCTTGAACAGACTAATACTTTTCTCTGGAAACACCATATATTTT.

The gene calls are TRBV2 and TRBJ1-1, with 7 bases fitting TRBD1. V lost 4 bases and J lost 1; bases outside the gene matches: 3. This CDR3 region has 14 residues. Germline CDR1 is SNHLY and CDR2 is FYNNEI. The DNA of the CDR3 is TGTGCCAGCAGTGGACAGGGACGGAACACTGAAGCTTTCTTT. This encodes CASSGQGRNTEAFF.

The chain uses TRBV4-2 and TRBJ1-2; no firm D call. Trimming cost V 1 base and J 10 bases, with 7 bases left between them. The CDR3 covers 11 residues. Germline V gene lookup returns CDR1 LGHNA and CDR2 YNFKEQ. This chain's CDR3 is CASSQAGDYTF. The CDR3 coding sequence is TGTGCCAGCAGCCAAGCAGGCGACTACACCTTC.

V and J are TRBV7-3 and TRBJ2-3; 9 bases align to TRBD1. The CDR3 is made up of 14 amino acids. V was pared by 5 bases and J by 5 bases, with 5 bases of the junction left unmatched. Germline values: CDR1 SGHTA, CDR2 FQGTGA. The CDR3 region is CASSPGQGIDTQYF. The CDR3 DNA follows: TGTGCCAGCAGCCCCGGACAGGGGATAGATACGCAGTATTTT.

The chain employs TRBV2 and TRBJ1-1; a weak D match, TRBD1 (6 bases). Per the germline V gene, CDR1 is SNHLY and CDR2 is FYNNEI. Trimming left V 5 bases short and J 3 bases short, with 10 bases between. This CDR3 is 13 amino acids long. The CDR3 reads CASSLDSHTEAFF. CDR3 bases: TGTGCCAGCAGTTTGGACAGCCACACTGAAGCTTTCTTT.

This clone occurred once. The chain has TRBV24-1 and TRBJ2-7, with D perhaps matching TRBD1 or TRBD2 (5 bases each). The V gene lost 3 bases and the J gene lost 7 bases, with 21 bases spanning the gap. The CDR3 extends over 16 amino acids. CDR1 and CDR2 (germline): KGHDR, SFDVKD. CDR3 nucleotide sequence: TGTGCCACCAGTGATCCTGGGGGACGGCACCCGAGGGAGCAGTACTTC. Amino acid sequence: CATSDPGGRHPREQYF.